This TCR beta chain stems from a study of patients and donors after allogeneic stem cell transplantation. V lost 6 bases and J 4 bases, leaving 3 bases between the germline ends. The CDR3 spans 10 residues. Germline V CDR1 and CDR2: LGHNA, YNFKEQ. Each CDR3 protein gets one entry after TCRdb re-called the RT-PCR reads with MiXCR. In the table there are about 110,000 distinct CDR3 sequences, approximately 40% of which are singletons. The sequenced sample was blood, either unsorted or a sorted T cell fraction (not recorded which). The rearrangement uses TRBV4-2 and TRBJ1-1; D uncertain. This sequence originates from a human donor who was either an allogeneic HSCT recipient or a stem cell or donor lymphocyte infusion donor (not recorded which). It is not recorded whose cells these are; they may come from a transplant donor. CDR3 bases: TGTGCCAGCAGTGGCACTGAAGCTTTCTTT. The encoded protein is CASSGTEAFF.